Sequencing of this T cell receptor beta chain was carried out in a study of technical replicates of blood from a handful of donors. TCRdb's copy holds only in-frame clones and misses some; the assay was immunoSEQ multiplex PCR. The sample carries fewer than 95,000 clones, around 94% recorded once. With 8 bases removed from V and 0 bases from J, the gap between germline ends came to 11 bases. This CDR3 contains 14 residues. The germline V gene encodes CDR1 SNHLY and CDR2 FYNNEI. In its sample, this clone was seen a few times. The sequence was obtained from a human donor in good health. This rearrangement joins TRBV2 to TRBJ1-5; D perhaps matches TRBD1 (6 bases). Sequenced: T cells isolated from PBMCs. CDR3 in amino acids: CASWGTLSNQPQHF. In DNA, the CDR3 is TGTGCCAGCTGGGGGACACTTAGCAATCAGCCCCAGCATTTT.